This T cell receptor beta chain came from a study of beta chain features in type 1 diabetes (dated by TCRdb to 2016 to 2019). In terms of the full investigation: Mean age, gender distribution, total cell number and subset yield did not differ between patients and healthy donors. A total of 90 million to 120 million sorted cells were examined across all samples, and a strong correlation was observed between cell number per subset and RNA yield. The study compared the TCRB repertoires of sorted circulating CD4+ T cell subsets in recently diagnosed type 1 diabetes patients with those in matched healthy donors. Regulatory and stem cell-like memory subsets were obtained from only 8 patients and about 8 healthy donors, while naive and central memory subsets were obtained from all 30 or so donors. The paper as a whole reports these results and caveats: A moderate but significant shortening of TCRB CDR3 length was observed in type 1 diabetes patients in all four CD4+ subsets. Shorter templates might have been favored by PCR, but patient and control samples were amplified and corrected together, so both groups would have been affected equally by any skew. Only small numbers of individuals were included in the HLA sub-analyses, which left unresolved whether HLA type had any influence on TCRB rearrangement. Because cDNA was sequenced instead of genomic DNA, activated cells with high expression could be over-represented, although the groups did not differ in activation or CD3 levels. The naive, central memory and regulatory TCRB repertoires appeared to resemble one another more closely among patients than among healthy donors. Patients with type 1 diabetes made fewer insertions and deleted more nucleotides at VDJ recombination sites, implying thymic rearrangement abnormalities.

Each donor gave one peripheral blood draw, averaging around 120 mL, which was collected into heparinised tubes. Using a panel that included CD45RO, CCR7, CD25, CD127, CD95 and CD27, naive, central memory, regulatory and stem cell-like memory CD4+ T cells were sorted on a BD FACSAria II. A purity above 95% was achieved for all sorted populations. Right away, PBMCs were isolated by Lymphoprep density gradient centrifugation and were stained directly, with no culture step. So that batch effects would be minimized, each experiment stained and sorted samples in pairs, pairing one healthy donor with one patient. The entire amount of isolated RNA was reverse transcribed using the High Capacity cDNA Reverse Transcription Kit, so the sequenced TCRB transcripts were expressed ones. Naive, central memory and regulatory T cell samples underwent deep immunoSEQ sequencing, averaging approximately 3.3 million total reads per sample. After sorted cells were lysed in RLT buffer, RNA was extracted with DNase-treated RNeasy Micro or Mini kits, with the choice depending on cell number. Each cell subset was processed on its own to prevent cross-contamination, while patient and healthy donor samples were processed together. The immunoSEQ multiplex PCR was used to amplify TCRB sequences from cDNA, generating 87-bp fragments that spanned the CDR3 region. The amplicons were sequenced using the Illumina HiSeq platform. In the source study's methods: Synthetic template baselines were used to correct PCR bias computationally, reads within Hamming distance 2 were collapsed together, and singletons that could not be merged were discarded. Reads were aligned to IMGT to assign V, D and J genes, CDR3 length, and insertions or deletions at six rearrangement sites. Within each subset, clonotype counts were normalized to sorted cell number, after which true diversity and Gini coefficients were computed with the tcR R package. The overlap coefficient, calculated on TCRB nucleotide sequences, was used to quantify repertoire sharing. This is the immuneACCESS table as TCRdb keeps it, with only in-frame sequences that have V and J called. A part of the clones is gone; compared with another copy, unresolved V genes explain less than half, and the rest is unexplained. That table supplies the V and J calls and clone size; D and trimming were determined from the DNA. The sample profile shows around 180,000 clones; roughly 8% of them were found once. Approximately 1% of the sample is in the top ten clones.

This clone has a handful of counts. This receptor's antigen is unknown. No clone much larger than this one lies a single base away; base qualities are absent. The sample carries other DNA sequences with the same CDR3. Counted from cysteine to phenylalanine, this CDR3 has 15 amino acids. Only CDR3 DNA remains: 45 bases, in frame from the first base. Deletion took 0 bases off V and 0 bases off J, with a span of 8 bases between the germline ends. CDR1 and CDR2 (KGHSH, LQKENI) derive from the germline V gene. The chain is encoded by TRBV18 joined to TRBJ1-1; the best D guess is TRBD1, with 5 bases matching. The material sequenced was central memory CD4+ T cells from blood. This clonotype originated in a woman in her thirties or forties with type 1 diabetes. CDR3 protein: CASSPPGVMNTEAFF. In nucleotide form, the sequence is TGTGCCAGCTCACCACCAGGGGTTATGAACACTGAAGCTTTCTTT.